The 18 T cell receptor beta chains below were found in one sample sequenced in a study of beta chain features in type 1 diabetes. The antigens for these receptors are not known. The study reverse transcribed the entire isolated RNA, so it sequenced expressed TCRB transcripts. The protocol was immunoSEQ multiplex PCR, while the TCRdb copy is restricted to in-frame clones and leaves out a portion. Found here are fewer than 200,000 clones, 10% of them singletons; the top ten hold 0.5%. The study's findings and limits: Within each of all four CD4+ subsets, Type 1 diabetes patients had TCRB CDR3s that were moderately but significantly shorter.

Sequencing input: central memory CD4+ T cells from blood. These receptors were collected from a man between 25 and 39 years old with type 1 diabetes.

The rearrangement uses TRBV29-1 and TRBJ2-3, with TRBD2 matching over 10 bases. The V segment lost 4 bases and the J segment 6 bases; nucleotides outside the gene matches: 10. The CDR3 has 15 residues. Per germline, CDR1 SQVTM and CDR2 ANQGSEA. The CDR3 sequence is CSVVASGRGLDTQYF. CDR3 nucleotide sequence: TGCAGCGTTGTCGCTAGCGGGAGAGGGTTGGATACGCAGTATTTT.

The V call is TRBV4-3, the J call TRBJ2-7, with TRBD2 identical over 7 bases. The CDR3 spans 15 residues. V trimming: 0 bases; J trimming: 7 bases; junction bases outside the gene matches: 9. The germline CDR1 and CDR2 sequences are LGHNA and YSLEER. CDR3 region: CASSQEGGRVGEQYF. The CDR3 DNA sequence: TGCGCCAGCAGCCAAGAAGGCGGGAGAGTGGGGGAGCAGTACTTC.

This clone appeared a few times. The V call is TRBV7-2, the J call TRBJ2-3, with 7 bases matching TRBD2. The CDR3 covers 15 residues. Germline V gene sequence: CDR1 SGHTA, CDR2 FQGNSA. The V segment lost 9 bases and the J segment 1 base; nucleotides outside the gene matches: 10. The CDR3, as DNA: TGTGCCAGTCATCGAGTAGCGGGCCGCACAGATACGCAGTATTTT. Amino acid sequence: CASHRVAGRTDTQYF.

This clone has more than one count but fewer than ten. This rearrangement joins TRBV27 to TRBJ1-1; D possibly corresponds to TRBD1 (5 bases). Germline assignment: CDR1 MNHEY and CDR2 SMNVEV (reference sequence). Trimming removed 7 bases from V and 3 bases from J, with 12 bases in between. CDR3 size: 13 residues. In nucleotides, the CDR3 is TGTGCCAGCAATAAGGGGTTTGACACTGAAGCTTTCTTT. It yields the protein CASNKGFDTEAFF.

Only a few counts were recorded for this clone. A junction boundary mismatches the germline segment, possibly from a read error. The rearrangement uses TRBV28 and TRBJ2-3; 9 bases are a match to TRBD2. CDR3 length: 14 amino acids. Germline CDR1 MDHEN, CDR2 SYDVKM. The CDR3 nucleotides read TGTGCCAGCTTAGGCGGGACTAGCACTGATACGCAGTATTTT. Its translation: CASLGGTSTDTQYF.

J is TRBJ1-2 and V is TRBV27; tentative D call: TRBD1 (5 bases). The CDR3 loop spans 14 amino acids. The V end lost 3 bases, the J end lost 0 bases, and 8 bases lay between the germline ends. CDR1 is MNHEY, CDR2 SMNVEV, per germline (reference sequence). The CDR3: CASSLDIANYGYTF. In DNA form, the CDR3 reads TGTGCCAGCAGTTTGGACATCGCTAACTATGGCTACACCTTC.

The table lists this clone with a few counts. The chain has TRBV6-5 and TRBJ1-2, with a tentative D call TRBD1 (6 bases). V lost 5 bases, J lost 4 bases, and 11 bases lay in between. Germline loops: CDR1 MNHEY, CDR2 SVGAGI. The length of the CDR3 is 13 residues. This CDR3 is CASSPGTSYGYTF. As DNA, the CDR3 is TGTGCCAGCAGTCCCGGGACAAGCTATGGCTACACCTTC.

Only a few counts were recorded for this clone. CDR3 bases: TGCAGCGCCACCCCGGGACAGGGATACAATGAGCAGTTCTTC. It codes for CSATPGQGYNEQFF. The J gene is TRBJ2-1, the V gene TRBV29-1; 9 bases align to TRBD1. V lost 7 bases, J lost 4 bases, and 8 bases stayed unmatched. The CDR3 runs to 14 residues. In germline, CDR1 is SQVTM, CDR2 ANQGSEA.

The genes are TRBV7-2 and TRBJ1-2, with TRBD1 identical over 10 bases. Germline CDR1 is SGHTA and CDR2 is FQGNSA. V lost 4 bases to trimming and J lost 0 bases; unmatched junction nucleotides: 2. The CDR3 consists of 15 residues. In DNA form, the CDR3 reads TGTGCCAGCAGCTATGGACAGGGGGCTAACTATGGCTACACCTTC. Amino acid sequence: CASSYGQGANYGYTF.

V gene TRBV4-3 combines with J gene TRBJ2-2, with 7 bases matching TRBD2. V was pared by 7 bases and J by 1 base, with 3 bases of the junction left unmatched. The CDR3 has 14 residues. CDR1 is LGHNA and CDR2 is YSLEER in the germline V gene. The CDR3 DNA follows: TGCGCCAGCATGACTAGCCAGAACACCGGGGAGCTGTTTTTT. Residues: CASMTSQNTGELFF.

The table lists this clone with a few counts. V usage is TRBV5-6 and J usage is TRBJ2-5; D call uncertain. The V and J ends lost 0 bases and 3 bases respectively, with 6 bases between them. The CDR3 runs to 13 residues. Germline values: CDR1 SGHDT, CDR2 YYEEEE. The CDR3 loop reads CASSLGHEETQYF. DNA of the CDR3: TGTGCCAGCAGCTTGGGGCACGAAGAGACCCAGTACTTC.

This clone came up a few times. The chain recombines TRBV13 with TRBJ2-1, with D unresolved. The V gene's germline CDR1 is PRHDT and CDR2 FYEKMQ (reference sequence). This CDR3 has 13 amino acids. The germline V and J ends were trimmed by 3 bases and 6 bases, with 9 bases remaining between them. Here the CDR3 reads CASSFNRVNEQFF. CDR3 nucleotides: TGTGCCAGCAGCTTCAACAGAGTCAATGAGCAGTTCTTC.

In its sample, this clone was seen a few times. The chain recombines TRBV7-2 with TRBJ1-1, with 7 nucleotides matching TRBD1. This CDR3 has 16 amino acids. Trimming at V came to 1 base and at J to 4 bases, leaving 9 bases not matched to a gene. The germline gives CDR1 SGHTA, CDR2 FQGNSA. The CDR3 DNA follows: TGTGCCAGCAGCTTAGATAGGGGGCGAGCGAGCACTGAAGCTTTCTTT. It is translated as CASSLDRGRASTEAFF.

For the CDR3, the DNA is TGTGCCAGCAGCTTACAGTACAATGAGCAGTTCTTC. It translates to CASSLQYNEQFF. The rearrangement links TRBV7-8 to TRBJ2-1; D not certain. Per the germline V gene, CDR1 is SGHVS and CDR2 is FQNEAQ. V lost 2 bases, J lost 4 bases, and 3 bases lay in between. CDR3 length equals 12 residues.

The chain employs TRBV6-1 and TRBJ2-1; 15 bases fit TRBD2. CDR1 and CDR2 (germline): MNHNS, SASEGT. V lost 8 bases, J lost 10 bases, and 3 bases stayed unmatched. The CDR3 is made up of 13 amino acids. This CDR3 reads CASGLAGGIEQFF. The CDR3 region has the DNA TGTGCCAGCGGACTAGCGGGAGGGATCGAGCAGTTCTTC.

The gene calls are TRBV2 and TRBJ2-5; the match to TRBD1 covers 8 bases. Trimming cost V 6 bases and J 5 bases; bases outside gene matches: 2. Germline V gene sequence: CDR1 SNHLY, CDR2 FYNNEI. This CDR3 comprises 12 residues. DNA for the CDR3: TGTGCCAGCAGGGACAGGGCGGAGACCCAGTACTTC. Encoded protein: CASRDRAETQYF. Full variable domain (remainder filled in from reference TRBV2 and TRBJ2-5): EPEVTQTPSHQVTQMGQEVILRCVPISNHLYFYWYRQILGQKVEFLVSFYNNEISEKSEIFDDQFSVERPDGSNFTLKIRSTKLEDSAMYFCASRDRAETQYFGPGTRLLVL.

By proportion, this clone is medium-sized. The CDR3 loop is CASSTPRVAQETQYF. The CDR3 DNA reads TGTGCCAGCAGTACCCCTCGGGTAGCCCAAGAGACCCAGTACTTC. The chain uses TRBV2 and TRBJ2-5; no firm D call. Trimming took off 5 bases at V and 1 base at J, with 14 bases between the two ends. The CDR3 totals 15 residues. CDR1 and CDR2 (germline): SNHLY, FYNNEI.

A note on this clone: At one end the junction does not follow the germline gene, possibly because of a read error. V gene TRBV29-1 combines with J gene TRBJ1-3; D not certain. The V gene's germline CDR1 is SQVTM and CDR2 ANQGSEA. This CDR3 has 15 residues. CDR3 coding DNA: TGCAGCGTTGAAGATCTTGACACCTCTGGAAACACCACATATTTT. Residues: CSVEDLDTSGNTTYF.